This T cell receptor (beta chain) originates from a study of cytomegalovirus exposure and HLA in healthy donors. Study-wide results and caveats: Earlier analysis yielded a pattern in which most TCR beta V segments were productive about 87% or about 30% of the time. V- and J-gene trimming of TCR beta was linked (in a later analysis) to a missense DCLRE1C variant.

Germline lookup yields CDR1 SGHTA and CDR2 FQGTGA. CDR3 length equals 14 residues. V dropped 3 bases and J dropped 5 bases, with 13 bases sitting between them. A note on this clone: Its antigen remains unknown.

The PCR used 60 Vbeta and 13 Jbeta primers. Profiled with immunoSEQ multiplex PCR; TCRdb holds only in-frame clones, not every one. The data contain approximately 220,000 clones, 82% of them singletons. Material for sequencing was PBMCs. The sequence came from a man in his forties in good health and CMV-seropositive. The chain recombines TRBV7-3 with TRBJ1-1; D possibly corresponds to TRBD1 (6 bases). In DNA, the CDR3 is TGTGCCAGCAGCTTGCAGGGGATTGGAACTGAAGCTTTCTTT. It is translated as CASSLQGIGTEAFF.